The next 25 T cell receptor beta chains were all read from a single sample in a study of technical replicates of blood from several donors. Produced via immunoSEQ multiplex PCR; TCRdb's table is partial and in-frame only. The table lists tens of thousands of clones, more than 85% of them singletons, with approximately 4.6% in the top ten. The sequencing sample was made of PBMCs. The receptors were sampled from a human donor in good health. Some clones in this sample may be carry-over from other donors' samples.

CDR3 in amino acids: CASSAGQLKNIQYF. As DNA, the CDR3 is TGTGCCAGCAGCGCCGGACAGCTTAAAAACATTCAGTACTTC. The V and J genes are TRBV5-4 and TRBJ2-4, with TRBD1 as a possible D gene (6 bases). Per the germline V gene, CDR1 is SGHNT and CDR2 is YYREEE (reference sequence). The CDR3 has 14 residues. V dropped 4 bases and J dropped 4 bases, with 12 bases sitting between them.

The chain has TRBV5-1 and TRBJ2-1; the match to TRBD1 covers 9 bases. In germline, CDR1 is SGHRS, CDR2 YFSETQ. This CDR3 comprises 15 residues. V was clipped by 4 bases and J by 3 bases; unmatched bases: 5. CDR3 in DNA: TGCGCCAGCAGCAGACAGGGGGGAATCTACAATGAGCAGTTCTTC. This translates into CASSRQGGIYNEQFF.

This CDR3 is CASSGGDYGYTF. The CDR3 nucleotides are TGTGCCAGCAGCGGGGGGGACTATGGCTACACCTTC. The chain combines TRBV6-5 with TRBJ1-2; weak D call: TRBD1 (5 bases). The CDR3 totals 12 residues. Trimming cost V 6 bases and J 3 bases, with 8 bases left between them. Germline CDR1 and CDR2: MNHEY and SVGAGI.

The V gene is TRBV4-2, the J gene TRBJ2-5; 12 positions agree with TRBD2. The CDR3 is made up of 16 amino acids. The germline CDR1 and CDR2 sequences are LGHNA and YNFKEQ. Germline trimming cut 5 bases from V and 4 bases from J; bases unmatched to any gene: 8. CDR3 loop: CASSISSGGAIETQYF. The CDR3 DNA is TGTGCCAGCAGCATATCTAGCGGGGGGGCGATAGAGACCCAGTACTTC.

The genes are TRBV29-1 and TRBJ2-3, with D unresolved. Deletions cut 3 bases from V and 2 bases from J, with 6 bases between. The CDR3 loop spans 12 amino acids. The germline gives CDR1 SQVTM, CDR2 ANQGSEA. The CDR3 protein is CSVEGTTDTQYF. CDR3 bases: TGCAGCGTTGAGGGCACCACAGATACGCAGTATTTT.

The chain has TRBV30 and TRBJ2-1, with 14 bases identical to TRBD2. Per the germline V gene, CDR1 is GTSNPN and CDR2 is SVGIG (reference sequence). CDR3 length: 14 residues. V shed 3 bases, J shed 7 bases, and the junction held 2 bases outside the gene matches. The CDR3 is CAWRGLAGVNEQFF. CDR3 nucleotides: TGTGCCTGGAGGGGACTAGCGGGAGTTAATGAGCAGTTCTTC. Based on the CDR3 plus reference TRBV30 and TRBJ2-1, the full variable domain is SQTIHQWPATLVQPVGSPLSLECTVEGTSNPNLYWYRQAAGRGLQLLFYSVGIGQISSEVPQNLSASRPQDRQFILSSKKLLLSDSGFYLCAWRGLAGVNEQFFGPGTRLTVL.

This chain connects TRBV5-3 to TRBJ2-1, with TRBD2 matching 10 bases. TRBV5-3 is labeled an ORF, and its function is uncertain. The CDR3 length is 14 residues. Losses at the gene ends were 9 bases for V and 7 bases for J; bases not matched to a gene: 10. The CDR3 bases are TGTGCCACCCCACTAGCGGGGAGGTTAAATGAGCAGTTCTTC. The encoded protein is CATPLAGRLNEQFF.

This chain uses TRBV7-2 with TRBJ1-1, with 7 bases matching TRBD1. The CDR3 is 14 residues long. The trim removed 5 bases at V and 2 bases at J, leaving 5 bases unmatched. Germline CDR1 reads SGHTA; CDR2 reads FQGNSA. Written as DNA, the CDR3 is TGTGCCAGCAGCCAAGGGGGCAGAAACACTGAAGCTTTCTTT. Translating it yields CASSQGGRNTEAFF.

Here the CDR3 DNA reads TGTGCCAGCAGCCAGGGCCCGAGTTCTATCTATGGCTACACCTTC. As protein: CASSQGPSSIYGYTF. This sequence joins TRBV4-2 and TRBJ1-2, with D hard to call. CDR1 and CDR2 (germline): LGHNA, YNFKEQ. Between the trimmed V and J ends, which lost 3 bases and 4 bases, there was a span of 15 bases. The CDR3 totals 15 residues.

The chain uses TRBV7-2 and TRBJ2-3; 9 nucleotides agree with TRBD1. Germline V CDR1 and CDR2: SGHTA, FQGNSA. V was pared by 5 bases and J by 3 bases, with 6 bases of the junction left unmatched. The CDR3 consists of 15 residues. This CDR3 reads CASSIAGTGTDTQYF. In nucleotides, the CDR3 is TGTGCCAGCAGCATCGCCGGGACAGGGACAGATACGCAGTATTTT.

V is TRBV19 and J is TRBJ1-2; D gene unclear. V lost 1 base and J lost 7, with 10 bases in between. The CDR3 extends over 13 amino acids. Germline loops: CDR1 LNHDA, CDR2 SQIVND (reference sequence). The CDR3 DNA reads as TGTGCCAGTAGTATAGTGGCCGGAGGTGGCTACACCTTC. It is translated as CASSIVAGGGYTF.

The CDR3 sequence is CATSMGQGDNQPQHF. CDR3 sequence (DNA): TGTGCCACCAGCATGGGACAGGGCGACAATCAGCCCCAGCATTTT. The V gene is TRBV15, the J gene TRBJ1-5; 9 positions match TRBD1. V gave up 4 bases and J gave up 3 bases; unmatched junction bases: 4. Germline loops: CDR1 LNHNV, CDR2 YYDKDF (reference sequence). CDR3 length equals 15 residues.

The chain joins TRBV5-4 to TRBJ1-3; D may be TRBD1 (6 bases). Trimming took off 4 bases at V and 7 bases at J, with 18 bases between the two ends. The V gene's germline CDR1 is SGHNT and CDR2 YYREEE (reference sequence). The CDR3 sequence is 15 residues long. The CDR3 DNA is TGTGCCAGCAGCCCAGACAGGATGATCGGGAACACCATATATTTT. It translates to CASSPDRMIGNTIYF.

The chain is built from TRBV6-5 and TRBJ1-2; maybe TRBD1 (6 bases). Germline V gene sequence: CDR1 MNHEY, CDR2 SVGAGI. This CDR3 is built from 14 residues. V dropped 6 bases and J dropped 5 bases, with 16 bases sitting between them. The CDR3 loop is CASSQQGPRYGYTF. The CDR3 DNA is TGTGCCAGCAGCCAACAGGGTCCGAGATATGGCTACACCTTC.

The chain has TRBV27 and TRBJ2-5, with 13 nucleotides matching TRBD2. The CDR3 is 17 residues long. The junction had 6 bases not matched to a gene; V was cut back by 0 bases and J by 5 bases. CDR1 is MNHEY and CDR2 is SMNVEV in the germline V gene (reference sequence). The CDR3 region has the DNA TGTGCCAGCAGTTTATCCGGACTAGCGGGAGCCGGGGAGACCCAGTACTTC. Translated: CASSLSGLAGAGETQYF.

The chain has TRBV6-1 and TRBJ2-3; 14 positions agree with TRBD2. This CDR3 has 17 amino acids. V was clipped by 4 bases and J by 1 base; unmatched bases: 4. Germline assignment: CDR1 MNHNS and CDR2 SASEGT. The CDR3 nucleotides are TGTGCCAGCAGTGGACTAGCGGGGGGGCCGGGCACAGATACGCAGTATTTT. It codes for CASSGLAGGPGTDTQYF.

The J gene is TRBJ1-3, the V gene TRBV28; D unclear. V lost 4 bases and J lost 0, with 4 bases in between. Germline loops: CDR1 MDHEN, CDR2 SYDVKM. This CDR3 contains 13 residues. CDR3 bases: TGTGCCAGCAGTTATAGCTCTGGAAACACCATATATTTT. It is translated as CASSYSSGNTIYF.

This chain links TRBV5-4 with TRBJ1-1, with TRBD1 as a possible D gene (6 bases). The germline V gene encodes CDR1 SGHNT and CDR2 YYREEE (reference sequence). Trimming shortened V by 5 bases and J by 1 base, and 12 bases separated the two germline ends. The CDR3 spans 14 residues. Here the CDR3 DNA reads TGTGCCAGCAGATCCCAGGGACAGAACACTGAAGCTTTCTTT. Translated, it gives CASRSQGQNTEAFF.

J is TRBJ2-6 and V is TRBV9, with 7 bases identical to TRBD1. This CDR3 is built from 15 residues. With V trimmed by 6 bases and J by 3 bases, 6 bases remained unmatched. Germline V lookup: CDR1 SGDLS, CDR2 YYNGEE. CDR3 in DNA: TGTGCCAGCAACGACGACAGGGTTGGGGCCAACGTCCTGACTTTC. Translation gives CASNDDRVGANVLTF.

J is TRBJ2-3 and V is TRBV19; TRBD2 might be the D (6 bases). Between the trimmed V and J ends, which lost 3 bases and 6 bases, there was a span of 13 bases. The CDR3 has 14 amino acids. The V gene's germline CDR1 is LNHDA and CDR2 SQIVND (reference sequence). The CDR3 DNA reads TGTGCCAGTAGTATTAGCGGAGTTGGCGATACGCAGTATTTT. It codes for CASSISGVGDTQYF.

CDR3 sequence reads: CASSVEAGGWELFF. In DNA form, the CDR3 reads TGTGCCAGCAGCGTAGAAGCGGGAGGTTGGGAGCTGTTTTTT. The rearrangement uses TRBV9 and TRBJ2-2; 9 bases map to TRBD2. Germline lookup yields CDR1 SGDLS and CDR2 YYNGEE. CDR3 length equals 14 residues. With V trimmed by 0 bases and J by 9 bases, 3 bases remained unmatched.

V and J are TRBV27 and TRBJ1-5; 8 bases line up with TRBD1. With V trimmed by 3 bases and J by 7 bases, 8 bases remained unmatched. Per germline, CDR1 MNHEY and CDR2 SMNVEV (reference sequence). The CDR3 loop spans 15 amino acids. DNA for the CDR3: TGTGCCAGCAGTTTTACAGGGGGGATCAGGCAGCCCCAGCATTTT. As protein: CASSFTGGIRQPQHF.

The CDR3 is CASSPIGTVGDGYTF. For the CDR3, the DNA is TGTGCCAGCAGCCCTATCGGGACAGTCGGTGATGGCTACACCTTC. V is TRBV11-2 and J is TRBJ1-2, with 7 bases lining up with TRBD1. This CDR3 has 15 residues. The germline V gene has CDR1 SGHAT and CDR2 FQNNGV. V dropped 5 bases and J dropped 6; count of bases not matched to a gene: 12.

The V call is TRBV7-2, the J call TRBJ2-5; TRBD2 might be the D (7 bases). CDR1 and CDR2 (germline): SGHTA, FQGNSA. The CDR3 contains 16 residues. V gave up 2 bases and J gave up 5 bases, with 18 bases separating them. The CDR3 here is CASSLSGGGLRETQYF. As DNA, the CDR3 is TGTGCCAGCAGCTTATCGGGCGGGGGCCTCCGGGAGACCCAGTACTTC.

This clone was detected only once. This CDR3 reads CASSVGEGTGLNSPLHF. The CDR3 coding sequence is TGTGCCAGCAGCGTAGGTGAGGGGACAGGGCTAAATTCACCCCTCCACTTT. The chain has TRBV9 and TRBJ1-6; 9 bases are a match to TRBD1. The CDR3 extends over 17 amino acids. Germline CDR1 SGDLS, CDR2 YYNGEE. Losses at the gene ends were 0 bases for V and 7 bases for J; bases not matched to a gene: 8.